This T cell receptor beta chain was recorded in a study of blood T cell repertoires in COVID-19. Across the study: T cells, B-cell-depleted T cells, or PBMCs supplied cDNA or gDNA.

Seattle enrolled patients during active infection and tracked them longitudinally. The germline gives CDR1 SGHRS, CDR2 YFSETQ. Unmatched junction bases numbered 6, after V lost 2 bases and J lost 5 bases. This CDR3 has 14 residues. Under the authors' procedure: Reference gene primer amplification gave nucleated cell count estimates. The table came from immunoSEQ multiplex PCR; TCRdb's copy has only in-frame clones and leaves some out. The V and J calls and the clone size are those of that table, but D and trimming were determined from the DNA. The repertoire holds some 300,000 clones, with around 91% as singletons.

The sequenced sample consisted of peripheral blood. This receptor was taken from a woman between 40 and 50 years old with COVID-19, enrolled during active disease. The J gene is TRBJ2-5, the V gene TRBV5-1; 7 nucleotides align to TRBD1. CDR3 DNA: TGCGCCAGCAGCTTCCAAGGGGGCGGGGAGACCCAGTACTTC. Translated: CASSFQGGGETQYF. The full variable domain, completed using reference TRBV5-1 and TRBJ2-5, is KAGVTQTPRYLIKTRGQQVTLSCSPISGHRSVSWYQQTPGQGLQFLFEYFSETQRNKGNFPGRFSGRQFSNSRSEMNVSTLELGDSALYLCASSFQGGGETQYFGPGTRLLVL.